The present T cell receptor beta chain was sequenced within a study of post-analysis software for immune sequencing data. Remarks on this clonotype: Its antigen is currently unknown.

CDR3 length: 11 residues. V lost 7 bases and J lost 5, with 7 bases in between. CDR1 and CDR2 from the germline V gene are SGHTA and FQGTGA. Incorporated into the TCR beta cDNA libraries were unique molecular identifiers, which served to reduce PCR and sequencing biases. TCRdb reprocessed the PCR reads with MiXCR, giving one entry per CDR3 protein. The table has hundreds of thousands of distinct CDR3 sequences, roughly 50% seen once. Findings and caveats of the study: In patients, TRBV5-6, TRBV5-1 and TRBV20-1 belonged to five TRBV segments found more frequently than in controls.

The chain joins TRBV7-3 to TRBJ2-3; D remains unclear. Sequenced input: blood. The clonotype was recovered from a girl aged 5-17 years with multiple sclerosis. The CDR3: CASTIRDTQYF. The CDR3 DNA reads TGTGCCAGCACCATTAGAGATACGCAGTATTTT. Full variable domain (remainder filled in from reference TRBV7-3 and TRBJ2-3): GAGVSQTPSNKVTEKGKYVELRCDPISGHTALYWYRQSLGQGPEFLIYFQGTGAADDSGLPNDRFFAVRPEGSVSTLKIQRTERGDSAVYLCASTIRDTQYFGPGTRLTVL.